A single T cell receptor beta chain is shown here with its context. This sample stems from a study of blood T cell repertoires in COVID-19. Study-level background: Researchers got acute and convalescent COVID-19 samples from the United States, Italy and Spain.

One Seattle source followed patients from active infection through their disease course. In the source study's methods: Reference gene primer amplification in the assay estimated nucleated cell counts. TCRdb's table, derived via immunoSEQ multiplex PCR, lists solely in-frame clones and lacks some. That table is the source of V, J and clone size, and D and trimming were worked out from the DNA. This table holds tens of thousands of clones, approximately 94% found once. This CDR3 spans 13 amino acids. V lost 7 bases and J 1 base, leaving 10 bases between the germline ends. Germline CDR1 and CDR2: MNHEY and SVGAGI.

The chain couples TRBV6-5 to TRBJ1-1; D is ambiguous. The specimen was peripheral blood. This TCR came from a man aged 50 to 59 with COVID-19, enrolled during active disease. The DNA of the CDR3 is TGTGCCAGCACCCCAACAGCGAACACTGAAGCTTTCTTT. It encodes CASTPTANTEAFF.